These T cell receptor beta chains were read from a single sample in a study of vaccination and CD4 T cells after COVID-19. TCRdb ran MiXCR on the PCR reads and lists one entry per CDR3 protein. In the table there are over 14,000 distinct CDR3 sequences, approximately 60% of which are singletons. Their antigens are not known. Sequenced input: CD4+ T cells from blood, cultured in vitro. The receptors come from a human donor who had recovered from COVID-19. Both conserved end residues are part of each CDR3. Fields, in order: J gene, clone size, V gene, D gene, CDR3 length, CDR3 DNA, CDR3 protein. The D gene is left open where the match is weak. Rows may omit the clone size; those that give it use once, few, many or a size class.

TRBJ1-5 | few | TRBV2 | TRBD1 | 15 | TGTGCCAGCAGTTCAGACAGGGTACGAAATCAGCCCCAGCATTTT | CASSSDRVRNQPQHF
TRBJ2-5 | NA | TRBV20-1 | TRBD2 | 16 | TGCAGTGCTAGACCTGCATTAGGGCAGCGGGGGGAGACCCAGTACTTC | CSARPALGQRGETQYF
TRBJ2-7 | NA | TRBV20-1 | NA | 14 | TGCAGTGCTGGCCGGATGGACAGTTCCTACGAGCAGTACTTC | CSAGRMDSSYEQYF
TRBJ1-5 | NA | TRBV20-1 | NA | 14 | TGCAGTGCTGGTCCGAGGGTTGGCAATCAGCCCCAGCATTTT | CSAGPRVGNQPQHF
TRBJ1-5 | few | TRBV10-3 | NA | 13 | TGTGCCATCAATGCCGGGTCTGGTCAGCCCCAGCATTTT | CAINAGSGQPQHF
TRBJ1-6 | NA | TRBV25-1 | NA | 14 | TGTGCCAGCACCTCCTCAGGGGAAGAATCACCCCTCCACTTT | CASTSSGEESPLHF
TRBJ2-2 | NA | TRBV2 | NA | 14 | TGTGCCAGCTACCGGGACACCTACACCGGGGAGCTGTTTTTT | CASYRDTYTGELFF
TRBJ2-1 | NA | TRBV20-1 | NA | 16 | TGCAGTGCTAGAGATCCTGGCGGACCGAGGGCGAATGAGCAGTTCTTC | CSARDPGGPRANEQFF
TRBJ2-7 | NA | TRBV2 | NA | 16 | TGTGCCAGCAGTGAGGCCCCCATGGACTTACTCTACGAGCAGTACTTC | CASSEAPMDLLYEQYF
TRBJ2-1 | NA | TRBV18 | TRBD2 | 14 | TGTGCCAGCTCAACTAGCGGGGTATACAATGAGCAGTTCTTC | CASSTSGVYNEQFF
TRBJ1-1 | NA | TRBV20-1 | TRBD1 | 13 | TGCAGTGGGCAGGGGGCTATAGACACTGAAGCTTTCTTT | CSGQGAIDTEAFF
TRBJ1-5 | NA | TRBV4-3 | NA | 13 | TGCGCCAGCAGCCAAGATCGAGGGCAGCCCCAGCATTTT | CASSQDRGQPQHF
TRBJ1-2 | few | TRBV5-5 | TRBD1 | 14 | TGTGCCAGCAGCGGGGACAGGGCCAACTATGGCTACACCTTC | CASSGDRANYGYTF
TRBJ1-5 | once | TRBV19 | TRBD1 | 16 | TGTGCCAGTAGTGACAGGGGGAACGACGGCAATCAGCCCCAGCATTTT | CASSDRGNDGNQPQHF
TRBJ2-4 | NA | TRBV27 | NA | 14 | TGTGCCAGCGGGGAAAGGGTAGCCAAAAACATTCAGTACTTC | CASGERVAKNIQYF
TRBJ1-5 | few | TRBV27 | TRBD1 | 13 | TGTGCCAGCAGAAACAGGGGTGGACAGCCCCAGCATTTT | CASRNRGGQPQHF
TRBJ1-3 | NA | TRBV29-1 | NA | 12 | TGCAGCGTGATGAACTCTGGAAACACCATATATTTT | CSVMNSGNTIYF
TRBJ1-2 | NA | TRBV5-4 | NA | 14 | TGTGCCAGCAGCTTGGCCGTCGGCCAGGTCGGCTACACCTTC | CASSLAVGQVGYTF
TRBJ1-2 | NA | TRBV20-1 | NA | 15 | TGCAGTGCCACCCTAGGTCCAAGTCGGCCCTATGGCTACACCTTC | CSATLGPSRPYGYTF
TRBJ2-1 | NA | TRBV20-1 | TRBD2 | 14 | TGCAGTGCTAGCGGGCTAGCGGGGTGGAATGAGCAGTTCTTC | CSASGLAGWNEQFF
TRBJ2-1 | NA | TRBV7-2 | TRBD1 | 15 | TGTGCCAGCAGCTTGGGACAGACCTCCTACAATGAGCAGTTCTTC | CASSLGQTSYNEQFF
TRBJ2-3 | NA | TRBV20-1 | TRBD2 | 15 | TGCAGTTCCATAGACGGCGGGAGAGGTTACGATACGCAGTATTTT | CSSIDGGRGYDTQYF
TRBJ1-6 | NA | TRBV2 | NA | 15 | TGTGCCAGCAGTTACGACGGGAAGAATGGTTCACCCCTCCACTTT | CASSYDGKNGSPLHF
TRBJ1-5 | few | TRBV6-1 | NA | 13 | TGTGCCAGCAGTGCAGACGAGGGGAGGCCCCAGCATTTT | CASSADEGRPQHF
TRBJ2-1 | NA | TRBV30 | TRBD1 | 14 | TGTGCCTTCCGAACCGGGACAGTGATCGGGGAGCAGTTCTTC | CAFRTGTVIGEQFF
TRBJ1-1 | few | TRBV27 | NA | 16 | TGTGCCAGCAGTTTATGGGCAGGAGGGATGAACACTGAAGCTTTCTTT | CASSLWAGGMNTEAFF
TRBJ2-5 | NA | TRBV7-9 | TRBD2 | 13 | TGTGCCAGCAGCCCGGGGGGCCAAGAGACCCAGTACTTC | CASSPGGQETQYF
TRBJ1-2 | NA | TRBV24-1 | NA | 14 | TGTGCCACCAGTGATTACAGGACTAACTATGGCTACACCTTC | CATSDYRTNYGYTF